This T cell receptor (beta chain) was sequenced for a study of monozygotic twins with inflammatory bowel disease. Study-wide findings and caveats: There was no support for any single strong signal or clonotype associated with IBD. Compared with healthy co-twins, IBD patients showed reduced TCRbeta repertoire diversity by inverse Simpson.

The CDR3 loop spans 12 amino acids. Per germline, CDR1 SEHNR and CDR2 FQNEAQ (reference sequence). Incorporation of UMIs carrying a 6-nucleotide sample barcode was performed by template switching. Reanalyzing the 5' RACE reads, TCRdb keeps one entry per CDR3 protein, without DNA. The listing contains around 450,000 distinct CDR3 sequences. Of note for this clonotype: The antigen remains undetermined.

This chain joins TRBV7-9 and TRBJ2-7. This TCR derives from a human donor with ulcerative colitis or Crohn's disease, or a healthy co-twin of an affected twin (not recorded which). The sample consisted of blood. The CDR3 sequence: CASSLVAAEQYF.